Detailed here is one T cell receptor beta chain. The CDR3 loop spans 14 amino acids. Between the trimmed V and J ends, which lost 4 bases and 2 bases, there was a span of 12 bases. The V gene's germline CDR1 is LGHNA and CDR2 YSLEER. This record belongs to a study of T cell repertoires in aging, cancer and after chemotherapy. TRB rearrangements spanning V, D and J were amplified using mixed TRB-A/B primers. TCRdb ran MiXCR on the multiplex PCR reads and lists one entry per CDR3 protein. The sample lists 1,500 to 2,000 distinct CDR3 sequences; just over 20% were seen once. Amplification of TCR beta used genomic DNA extracted from peripheral blood.

V is TRBV4-3 and J is TRBJ2-7, with a weak D call TRBD2 (6 bases). Sequencing input: blood. The receptor's source is a human donor with a solid tumor. Here the CDR3 reads CASSLEGRAYEQYF. CDR3 DNA sequence: TGCGCCAGCAGCCTGGAGGGGAGAGCCTACGAGCAGTACTTC.